The 28 T cell receptor beta chains below were found in one sample sequenced in a study of T cells in Graves' hyperthyroidism and ophthalmopathy. RNA transcripts provided the source from which TCR beta CDR3 regions were amplified. The HTBI set primed first-round TCR CDR3 RT-PCR. TCRdb reprocessed the multiplex PCR reads with MiXCR, giving one entry per CDR3 protein. Seen here are 600,000 to 650,000 distinct CDR3 sequences, around 20% observed once, and the top ten hold roughly 30%. Sequenced input: blood. The receptors come from a man between 25 and 39 years old with Graves' ophthalmopathy.

The rearrangement links TRBV10-3 to TRBJ2-2, with D perhaps given as TRBD1 or TRBD2 (5 bases each). Germline CDR1 reads ENHRY; CDR2 reads SYGVKD. V lost 0 bases, J lost 4 bases, and 15 bases lay in between. This CDR3 is built from 17 residues. CDR3 sequence reads: CAISESTGRESTGELFF. In nucleotides, the CDR3 is TGTGCCATCAGTGAGTCAACGGGACGCGAATCCACCGGGGAGCTGTTTTTT.

This clonotype was observed a few times. The V call is TRBV6-1, the J call TRBJ1-1; TRBD1 might be the D (5 bases). Deletions cut 6 bases from V and 4 bases from J, with 18 bases between. The CDR3 runs to 15 residues. Germline CDR1 and CDR2: MNHNS and SASEGT. This CDR3 reads CASRLRDVGGTEAFF. In DNA, the CDR3 is TGTGCCAGCAGACTGAGGGATGTCGGGGGCACTGAAGCTTTCTTT.

The chain uses TRBV4-1 and TRBJ1-2, with 12 bases aligning to TRBD1. The CDR3 sequence is 17 residues long. Germline V gene lookup returns CDR1 MGHRA and CDR2 YSYEKL. Losses at the gene ends were 0 bases for V and 7 bases for J; bases not matched to a gene: 9. CDR3 sequence (DNA): TGCGCCAGCAGCCAAGATGAAGGGACAGGGGGCGCAGGTGGCTACACCTTC. Translation: CASSQDEGTGGAGGYTF.

This clonotype was recorded a few times. The chain links TRBV3-1 to TRBJ1-2, with D possibly TRBD1 on 5 matching bases. This CDR3 comprises 14 residues. V was clipped by 0 bases and J by 8 bases, with 13 bases between them. Germline CDR1 LGHDT, CDR2 YNNKEL (reference sequence). CDR3 nucleotide sequence: TGTGCCAGCAGCCAAGAAAGGGGACGGATCGGCTACACCTTC. Translation: CASSQERGRIGYTF.

V gene TRBV6-2 or TRBV6-3 combines with J gene TRBJ2-1; 7 bases are shared with TRBD2. Germline trimming cut 10 bases from V and 0 bases from J; bases unmatched to any gene: 3. CDR3 size: 13 residues. Germline CDR1 is MNHEY and CDR2 is SVGEGT. CDR3 DNA sequence: TGTGCCACTTGGACTAGCTCCTACAATGAGCAGTTCTTC. This sequence encodes CATWTSSYNEQFF.

This clonotype was counted ten times or more. This chain links TRBV11-2 with TRBJ2-7; 9 nucleotides align to TRBD1. J was trimmed by 5 bases and V by 1 base; bases with no gene match: 6. Germline CDR1 reads SGHAT; CDR2 reads FQNNGV. There are 15 residues in the CDR3. The CDR3 sequence is CASSLAGTGWDEQYF. The CDR3 DNA is TGTGCCAGCAGCTTAGCCGGGACAGGGTGGGACGAGCAGTACTTC.

This clonotype was counted ten times or more. The chain joins TRBV7-9 to TRBJ2-7; 10 bases are a match to TRBD1. Trimming cost V 1 base and J 0 bases; bases outside gene matches: 3. CDR3 length: 16 residues. CDR1 and CDR2 from the germline V gene are SEHNR and FQNEAQ (reference sequence). CDR3: CASSLVGTGVSYEQYF. CDR3 coding DNA: TGTGCCAGCAGCTTAGTAGGGACAGGGGTCTCCTACGAGCAGTACTTC.

This clonotype has more than one count but fewer than ten. The chain combines TRBV6-1 with TRBJ2-1; the D gene is possibly TRBD1 (5 bases). V dropped 10 bases and J dropped 4 bases, with 11 bases sitting between them. Per the germline V gene, CDR1 is MNHNS and CDR2 is SASEGT. There are 12 residues in the CDR3. In DNA, the CDR3 is TGTGCCACCGCGCAGGGTTACAATGAGCAGTTCTTC. Encoded protein: CATAQGYNEQFF.

V and J are TRBV15 and TRBJ1-1; no clear D. Germline loops: CDR1 LNHNV, CDR2 YYDKDF (reference sequence). V lost 4 bases, J lost 1 base, and 13 bases lay in between. The CDR3 has 15 residues. The CDR3 nucleotides read TGTGCCACCAGCATCCTCCACGGGGAGAACACTGAAGCTTTCTTT. It specifies CATSILHGENTEAFF.

This clonotype was seen more than once but under ten times. The chain combines TRBV20-1 with TRBJ1-5; D remains ambiguous. Germline-derived CDR1 and CDR2 are DFQATT and SNEGSKA (reference sequence). The CDR3 length is 14 residues. Trimming removed 2 bases at V and 5 bases at J, with 13 bases between. CDR3 coding DNA: TGCAGTGCTAGATCCCCCCCCTCTGATCAGCCCCAGCATTTT. Translated, it gives CSARSPPSDQPQHF.

CDR3 sequence reads: CASNNRGLGQPQHF. The CDR3 DNA sequence: TGTGCCAGCAACAACAGGGGGTTGGGTCAGCCCCAGCATTTT. The rearrangement joins TRBV27 to TRBJ1-5; 8 bases agree with TRBD1. After removal of 7 bases from V and 6 bases from J, the junction contained 8 bases not matched to a gene. The CDR3 length is 14 residues. Germline V gene lookup returns CDR1 MNHEY and CDR2 SMNVEV (reference sequence).

This clonotype was recorded many times. The gene calls are TRBV12-5 and TRBJ1-1, with D hard to call. Germline lookup yields CDR1 LGHNT and CDR2 FRNRAP. Trimming left V 3 bases short and J 3 bases short, with 5 bases between. This CDR3 has 12 residues. Here the CDR3 DNA reads TGTGCTAGTGGTTTTGGGGACACTGAAGCTTTCTTT. Translation: CASGFGDTEAFF.

This clonotype has at least ten counts. The chain uses TRBV12-3 or TRBV12-4 and TRBJ1-5, with D perhaps matching TRBD1 (5 bases). V shed 1 base and J shed 7 bases, with 11 bases lying between them. This CDR3 region has 14 residues. This chain's CDR3 is CASSLGRVKQPQHF. CDR3 DNA: TGTGCCAGCAGTTTAGGCAGGGTAAAACAGCCCCAGCATTTT.

V gene TRBV29-1 combines with J gene TRBJ1-1; D not certain. Germline V gives CDR1 SQVTM, CDR2 ANQGSEA. The germline V and J ends were trimmed by 3 bases and 4 bases, with 9 bases remaining between them. The CDR3 is 12 amino acids. CDR3 coding DNA: TGCAGCGTTGAGGGTCAGTCCACTGAAGCTTTCTTT. This sequence encodes CSVEGQSTEAFF.

A few counts support this clonotype. V usage is TRBV2 and J usage is TRBJ2-1, with TRBD2 matching over 7 bases. The germline V gene has CDR1 SNHLY and CDR2 FYNNEI. The CDR3 runs 16 residues. Trimming cost V 2 bases and J 6 bases; bases outside gene matches: 10. The CDR3 reads CASSELLSGIGNEQFF. The CDR3 region has the DNA TGTGCCAGCAGTGAATTACTGAGCGGGATCGGCAATGAGCAGTTCTTC. Filled out from reference TRBV2 and TRBJ2-1, the complete variable domain reads EPEVTQTPSHQVTQMGQEVILRCVPISNHLYFYWYRQILGQKVEFLVSFYNNEISEKSEIFDDQFSVERPDGSNFTLKIRSTKLEDSAMYFCASSELLSGIGNEQFFGPGTRLTVL.

The table lists this clonotype with many counts. The chain couples TRBV6-1 to TRBJ1-5; tentative D call: TRBD1 (6 bases). V dropped 6 bases and J dropped 6 bases, with 12 bases sitting between them. The germline CDR1 and CDR2 sequences are MNHNS and SASEGT. The CDR3 has 13 amino acids. The CDR3 sequence: CASRQGRGQPQHF. The DNA of the CDR3 is TGTGCCAGCAGACAGGGTCGGGGTCAGCCCCAGCATTTT.

The chain links TRBV9 to TRBJ2-5; 10 bases are shared with TRBD2. This CDR3 spans 16 amino acids. V shed 1 base, J shed 5 bases, and the junction held 8 bases outside the gene matches. Germline CDR1 SGDLS, CDR2 YYNGEE. CDR3: CASSVIASGGRETQYF. The DNA for the CDR3 is TGTGCCAGCAGCGTAATCGCTAGCGGGGGTAGGGAGACCCAGTACTTC.

CDR3 amino acids: CASSYSVYSNQPQHF. The DNA for the CDR3 is TGTGCCAGCAGTTACTCAGTTTATAGCAATCAGCCCCAGCATTTT. The gene calls are TRBV6-6 and TRBJ1-5; no reliable D call. The CDR3 totals 15 residues. Germline CDR1 and CDR2: MNHNY and SVGAGI (reference sequence). Trimming stripped 0 bases from V and 0 bases from J, with 6 bases between.

This clonotype was seen only a few times. The chain joins TRBV28 to TRBJ2-5; tentative D call: TRBD1 (5 bases). The V gene's germline CDR1 is MDHEN and CDR2 SYDVKM. The CDR3 runs to 14 residues. V was trimmed by 2 bases and J by 4 bases, leaving 11 bases between them. CDR3 in amino acids: CASSLGRVRETQYF. CDR3 bases: TGTGCCAGCAGTTTAGGCAGGGTGCGAGAGACCCAGTACTTC. Full variable domain (outside the CDR3, taken from reference TRBV28 and TRBJ2-5): DVKVTQSSRYLVKRTGEKVFLECVQDMDHENMFWYRQDPGLGLRLIYFSYDVKMKEKGDIPEGYSVSREKKERFSLILESASTNQTSMYLCASSLGRVRETQYFGPGTRLLVL.

The gene calls are TRBV19 and TRBJ2-1, with D unresolved. V lost 3 bases, J lost 4 bases, and 13 bases lay in between. CDR1 and CDR2 from the germline V gene are LNHDA and SQIVND (reference sequence). CDR3 length: 15 amino acids. CDR3: CASSIGSTWYNEQFF. The CDR3 nucleotides are TGTGCCAGTAGTATCGGGTCCACCTGGTACAATGAGCAGTTCTTC.

The chain has TRBV28 and TRBJ2-7; D is ambiguous. The germline V gene has CDR1 MDHEN and CDR2 SYDVKM. The germline V and J ends were trimmed by 3 bases and 3 bases, with 15 bases remaining between them. The CDR3 covers 15 residues. CDR3 in amino acids: CASSLVRAGHYEQYF. The CDR3 nucleotides are TGTGCCAGCAGTTTGGTTCGGGCAGGTCACTACGAGCAGTACTTC.

For this clonotype: Possible read error: a much larger clone is one base away. Here the CDR3 reads CASSLSWQGVTEAFF. The CDR3 bases are TGTGCCAGCAGCTTAAGCTGGCAGGGGGTCACTGAAGCTTTCTTT. The gene calls are TRBV11-2 and TRBJ1-1, with 7 bases that match TRBD1. The CDR3 totals 15 residues. CDR1 and CDR2 from the germline V gene are SGHAT and FQNNGV. The ends lost 2 bases at V and 4 bases at J; junction bases unmatched: 7.

V is TRBV20-1 and J is TRBJ1-2; 9 positions match TRBD1. Germline CDR1 DFQATT, CDR2 SNEGSKA (reference sequence). CDR3 length: 13 residues. The junction had 0 bases not matched to a gene; V was cut back by 2 bases and J by 2 bases. The CDR3 spells CSARTGGNYGYTF. The DNA of the CDR3 is TGCAGTGCTAGAACAGGGGGCAACTATGGCTACACCTTC.

The rearrangement uses TRBV6-2 or TRBV6-3 and TRBJ2-1, with D perhaps matching TRBD2 (5 bases). Germline lookup yields CDR1 MNHEY and CDR2 SVGEGT. The V gene lost 5 bases and the J gene lost 6 bases, with 14 bases spanning the gap. The CDR3 contains 14 residues. CDR3 region: CASSQSLRGNEQFF. The CDR3 nucleotides are TGTGCCAGCAGTCAATCCCTCCGGGGCAATGAGCAGTTCTTC.

This clonotype came up once. This rearrangement joins TRBV13 to TRBJ2-2; tentatively, D is TRBD2 (7 bases). Trimming shortened V by 4 bases and J by 0 bases, and 12 bases separated the two germline ends. This CDR3 is 16 amino acids long. The germline CDR1 and CDR2 sequences are PRHDT and FYEKMQ (reference sequence). In DNA form, the CDR3 reads TGTGCCAGCAGCTGGGGGGGGACAACGAACACCGGGGAGCTGTTTTTT. Translating gives CASSWGGTTNTGELFF.

J is TRBJ2-6 and V is TRBV5-1; TRBD2 is a possible D gene (5 bases). The germline V and J ends were trimmed by 2 bases and 1 base, with 10 bases remaining between them. There are 16 residues in the CDR3. The V gene's germline CDR1 is SGHRS and CDR2 YFSETQ. This CDR3 reads CASSFLSGSGANVLTF. For the CDR3, the DNA is TGCGCCAGCAGCTTCCTCTCGGGGTCTGGGGCCAACGTCCTGACTTTC. The full variable domain, in which reference TRBV5-1 and TRBJ2-6 provide the parts outside the CDR3, is KAGVTQTPRYLIKTRGQQVTLSCSPISGHRSVSWYQQTPGQGLQFLFEYFSETQRNKGNFPGRFSGRQFSNSRSEMNVSTLELGDSALYLCASSFLSGSGANVLTFGAGSRLTVL.

The J gene is TRBJ2-2, the V gene TRBV20-1; D is possibly TRBD2 (5 bases). This CDR3 contains 14 residues. Germline V gene sequence: CDR1 DFQATT, CDR2 SNEGSKA (reference sequence). The V end lost 5 bases, the J end lost 0 bases, and 10 bases lay between the germline ends. CDR3 bases: TGCAGTGCTTCCTCGGGAACGAACACCGGGGAGCTGTTTTTT. This gives the protein CSASSGTNTGELFF.

This clonotype was seen repeatedly, ten times or more. The V gene is TRBV5-8, the J gene TRBJ1-2, with a possible D match to TRBD1 (5 bases). V lost 5 bases and J lost 3, with 14 bases in between. CDR3 length: 14 amino acids. Looked up from germline, CDR1 is SGHTS and CDR2 is YDEGEE. As DNA, the CDR3 is TGTGCCAGCAGTACTCAGGGCGGACACTATGGCTACACCTTC. Protein sequence: CASSTQGGHYGYTF.